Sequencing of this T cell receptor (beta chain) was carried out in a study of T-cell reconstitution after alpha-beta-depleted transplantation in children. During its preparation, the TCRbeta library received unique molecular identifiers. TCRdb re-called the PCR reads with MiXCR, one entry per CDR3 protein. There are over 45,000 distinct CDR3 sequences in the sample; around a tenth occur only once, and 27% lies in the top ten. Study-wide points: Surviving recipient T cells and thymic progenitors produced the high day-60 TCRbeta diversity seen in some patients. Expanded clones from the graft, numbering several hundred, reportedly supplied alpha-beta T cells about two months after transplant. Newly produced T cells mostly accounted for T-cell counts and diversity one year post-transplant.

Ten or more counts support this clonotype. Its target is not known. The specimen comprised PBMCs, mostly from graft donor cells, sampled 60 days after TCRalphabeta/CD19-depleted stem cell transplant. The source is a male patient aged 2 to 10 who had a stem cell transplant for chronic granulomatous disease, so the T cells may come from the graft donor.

The CDR3 region has the DNA TGTGCCAGCAGTTGGGACAGGGCGGCTTACGAGCAGTACTTC. The encoded protein is CASSWDRAAYEQYF. This chain connects TRBV6-2 or TRBV6-3 to TRBJ2-7, with 9 bases that match TRBD1. Trimming took 4 bases from V and 4 from J; bases not matched to a gene: 5. Germline V gene lookup returns CDR1 MNHEY and CDR2 SVGEGT. The CDR3 sequence is 14 residues long.